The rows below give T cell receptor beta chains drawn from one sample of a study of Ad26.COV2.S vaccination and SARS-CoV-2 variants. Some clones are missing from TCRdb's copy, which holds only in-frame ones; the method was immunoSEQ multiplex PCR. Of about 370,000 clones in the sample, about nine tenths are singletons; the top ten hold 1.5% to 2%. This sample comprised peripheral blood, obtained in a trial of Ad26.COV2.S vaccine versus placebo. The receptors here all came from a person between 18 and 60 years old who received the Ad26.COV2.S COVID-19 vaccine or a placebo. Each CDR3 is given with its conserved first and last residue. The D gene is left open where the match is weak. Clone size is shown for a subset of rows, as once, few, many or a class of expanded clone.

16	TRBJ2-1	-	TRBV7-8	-	CASSNGQARTYNEQFF	TGTGCCAGCAGTAACGGGCAAGCGAGGACTTACAATGAGCAGTTCTTC
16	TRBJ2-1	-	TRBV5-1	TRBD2	CASSLAIAGGGGEQFF	TGCGCCAGCAGCTTGGCAATAGCGGGAGGAGGGGGTGAGCAGTTCTTC
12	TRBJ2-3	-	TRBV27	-	CASSHPLDTQYF	TGTGCCAGCAGTCACCCTTTGGATACGCAGTATTTT
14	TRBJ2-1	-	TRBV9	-	CASKPGTPEVEQFF	TGTGCCAGCAAACCCGGGACGCCCGAAGTTGAGCAGTTCTTC
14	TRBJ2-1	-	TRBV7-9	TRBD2	CASTTSGRGEEQFF	TGTGCCAGCACGACTAGCGGGAGGGGGGAAGAGCAGTTCTTC
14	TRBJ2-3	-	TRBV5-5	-	CASTSGRGQDTQYF	TGTGCCAGCACCTCAGGGAGGGGACAAGATACGCAGTATTTT
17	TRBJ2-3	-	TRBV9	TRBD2	CASSVVGTSGFLNTQYF	TGTGCCAGCAGCGTAGTTGGGACTAGCGGTTTCCTAAATACGCAGTATTTT
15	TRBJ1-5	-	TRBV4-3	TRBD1	CASSPDTGGNQPQHF	TGCGCCAGCAGCCCCGATACAGGGGGAAATCAGCCCCAGCATTTT
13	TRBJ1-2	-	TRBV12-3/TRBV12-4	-	CASRPGDNYGYTF	TGTGCCAGCAGGCCCGGGGATAACTATGGCTACACCTTC
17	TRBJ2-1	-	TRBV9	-	CASSPRRGDSSYNEQFF	TGTGCCAGCAGCCCAAGGAGAGGGGATAGCTCCTACAATGAGCAGTTCTTC
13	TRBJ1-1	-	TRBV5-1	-	CASSLARNTEAFF	TGCGCCAGCAGCTTGGCTCGTAACACTGAAGCTTTCTTT
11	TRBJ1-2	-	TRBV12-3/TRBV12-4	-	CASSSRYGYTF	TGTGCCAGCAGTTCCCGGTATGGCTACACCTTC
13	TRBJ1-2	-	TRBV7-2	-	CASSLGGYYGYTF	TGTGCCAGCAGCTTAGGCGGGTACTATGGCTACACCTTC
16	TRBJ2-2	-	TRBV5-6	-	CASSLPGTPRGGELFF	TGTGCCAGCAGCTTGCCCGGGACCCCTAGGGGCGGGGAGCTGTTTTTT
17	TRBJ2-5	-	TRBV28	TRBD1	CASSPHPGTGGQETQYF	TGTGCCAGCAGTCCGCACCCCGGGACAGGGGGCCAAGAGACCCAGTACTTC
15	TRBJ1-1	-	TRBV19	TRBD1	CASRSMGQRNTEAFF	TGTGCCAGTAGATCGATGGGACAGAGGAACACTGAAGCTTTCTTT
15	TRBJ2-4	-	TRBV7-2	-	CASSFKSGPENIQYF	TGTGCCAGCAGTTTCAAAAGCGGGCCAGAAAACATTCAGTACTTC
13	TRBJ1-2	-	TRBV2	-	CASLRRYNYGYTF	TGTGCCAGTCTCCGGCGTTATAACTATGGCTACACCTTC
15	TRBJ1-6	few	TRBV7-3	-	CASSTDSRNNSPLHF	TGTGCCAGCAGCACTGACTCGCGGAACAATTCACCCCTCCACTTT
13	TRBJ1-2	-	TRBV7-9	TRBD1	CAGDRGQDYGYTF	TGTGCGGGGGACAGGGGGCAAGACTATGGCTACACCTTC
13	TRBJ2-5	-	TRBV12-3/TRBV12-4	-	CASSSAPSETQYF	TGTGCCAGCAGTTCAGCCCCCTCGGAGACCCAGTACTTC
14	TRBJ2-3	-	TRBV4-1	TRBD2	CASSRLGGADTQYF	TGCGCCAGCAGTCGCCTTGGGGGGGCAGATACGCAGTATTTT
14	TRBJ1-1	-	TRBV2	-	CASSDPGRTTEAFF	TGTGCCAGCAGTGATCCGGGCAGGACCACTGAAGCTTTCTTT
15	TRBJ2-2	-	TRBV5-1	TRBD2	CASSLSGGRTGELFF	TGCGCCAGCAGCTTGAGCGGGGGGCGCACCGGGGAGCTGTTTTTT
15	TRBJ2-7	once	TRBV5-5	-	CASSLVAAGEGEQYF	TGTGCCAGCAGCTTGGTCGCCGCAGGGGAGGGCGAGCAGTACTTC
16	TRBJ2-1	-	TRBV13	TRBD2	CASSFGLAGGHVEQFF	TGTGCCAGCAGCTTCGGACTAGCGGGAGGTCACGTTGAGCAGTTCTTC